This TCR beta chain was sequenced in a study of T cells in localized non-small cell lung cancer. By share of the sample, this clone is medium-sized. Germline CDR1 is SGHNT and CDR2 is YENEEA. Deletions cut 7 bases from V and 4 bases from J, with 16 bases between. The CDR3 length is 14 residues. Generated by immunoSEQ multiplex PCR, the TCRdb table keeps only in-frame clones and is missing some. The repertoire holds roughly 1,300 clones, around 23% seen once, with around 10% in the top ten. This sequence joins TRBV11-3 and TRBJ1-2, with D possibly being TRBD1 (5 bases). The receptor's source is a male donor aged 60 or over with stage I squamous cell lung carcinoma. Sequenced here: lung tumor tissue, sampled before any cancer treatment. DNA of the CDR3: TGTGCCAGCACCACCCCGACAGACGGCTATGGCTACACCTTC. Encoded protein: CASTTPTDGYGYTF.